The 9 T cell receptor gamma chains reported below all come from one sample, sequenced in a study of γδ T cells in repeated Plasmodium falciparum infection. TCRdb re-processed the multiplex PCR reads via CATT. The sample includes 27,000 or so gamma-chain clones, about 1.5% of them seen just once. Vgamma9/Vdelta2+ and Vdelta2-negative gammadelta T cells were flow-sorted from PBMC for bulk sequencing. The sample taken for sequencing was gamma-delta T cells from blood. Receptor source: a pool of human donors (malaria-infected and uninfected, not separated).

The table lists this clone with many counts. The J gene is TRGJ1 or TRGJ2, the V gene TRGV4. V was pared by 8 bases and J by 2 bases, with 3 bases of the junction left unmatched. CDR3 length: 11 residues. The germline V gene has CDR1 EGSTGY and CDR2 YDSYTSSV. CDR3 residues: CATFHYYKKLF. The CDR3 nucleotides read TGTGCCACCTTCCATTATTATAAGAAACTCTTT.

This clone was seen a handful of times. It is likely a read error: a sequence one base away is far more abundant. Additional DNA sequences in this sample encode the identical CDR3. V is TRGV2 and J is TRGJP2. The J gene, left out of TCRdb, was set here by checking the DNA against germline. Germline V gene lookup returns CDR1 EGSNGY and CDR2 YDSYNSKV. The CDR3 has 20 residues. The CDR3 is CATWDGRQIYPPSSDWIKTF. The DNA for the CDR3 is TGTGCTACCTGGGACGGGCGCCAGATATACCCCCCGAGTAGTGATTGGATCAAGACGTTT.

In its sample, this clone was seen many times. TCRdb records a much larger clone's protein for this DNA, with a difference at residue 15 that likely arises from a read error; the protein given is the translation of the DNA. The rearrangement uses TRGV9 and TRGJP. Germline CDR1 is GITISATS and CDR2 is ISYDGTV (reference sequence). There are 17 residues in the CDR3. CDR3 DNA sequence: TGTGCCTTGTGGGAGGTGCAAACGGAGTTGGGCAAAAAAATCAGGGTATTT. It yields the protein CALWEVQTELGKKIRVF.

This clone was detected ten times or more. TCRdb shows a much larger clone's protein in place of this DNA's translation, and the two differ at residue 5, likely through a read error; the protein shown is translated from the DNA. This sequence joins TRGV9 and TRGJ1 or TRGJ2. Losses at the gene ends were 5 bases for V and 10 bases for J; bases not matched to a gene: 8. This CDR3 has 11 amino acids. Germline loops: CDR1 GITISATS, CDR2 ISYDGTV (reference sequence). The CDR3 DNA reads as TGTGCCTTGTGGGGGGTTGGGAAGAAACTCTTT. Its translation: CALWGVGKKLF.

This clone was seen only a few times. This sequence joins TRGV4 and TRGJP1. In the absence of a J gene in TCRdb, the DNA was matched to germline to assign it here. Germline assignment: CDR1 EGSTGY and CDR2 YDSYTSSV. With V trimmed by 0 bases and J by 0 bases, 7 bases remained unmatched. The CDR3 has 17 residues. The CDR3 nucleotides read TGTGCCACCTGGGATGGGCCCCAAAATACCACTGGTTGGTTCAAGATATTT. Amino acid sequence: CATWDGPQNTTGWFKIF.

This clone was seen only a few times. A far larger clone lies a single base away; this is likely a read error. The same CDR3 arises from other DNA sequences in this sample as well. This chain connects TRGV9 to TRGJP. The J gene was missing in TCRdb and was found by matching the end of the DNA to germline. Looked up from germline, CDR1 is GITISATS and CDR2 is ISYDGTV (reference sequence). The CDR3 has 17 residues. DNA for the CDR3: TGTGCCTTGTGGGAAGAAAGACAAGAGTTAGGCAAAAAAATCAAGGTATTT. The encoded protein is CALWEERQELGKKIKVF.

About this clone: TCRdb's listed protein matches a much larger clone and diverges from this DNA's translation at residue 5, likely through a read error; the protein shown comes from the DNA. This chain uses TRGV9 with TRGJP. The J gene, missing from TCRdb, was assigned here through DNA to germline matching. Germline V gives CDR1 GITISATS, CDR2 ISYDGTV (reference sequence). V trimming: 5 bases; J trimming: 7 bases; junction bases outside the gene matches: 11. This CDR3 contains 17 residues. CDR3 in DNA: TGTGCCTTGTGGGTGGTCCCAACCGAGTTGGGCAAAAAAATCAAGGTATTT. It is translated as CALWVVPTELGKKIKVF.

Turning to this clone: The protein in TCRdb stems from a much larger clone and differs at residue 10 from this DNA's translation, likely a read error; here the protein is translated from the DNA. The J gene is TRGJP1, the V gene TRGV8. The J gene, missing from TCRdb, was assigned here through DNA to germline matching. CDR3 length equals 14 residues. Germline CDR1 and CDR2: VENAVY and YDSYNSRV. CDR3 DNA: TGTGCCACCTGGGTGTATACCACTGGTGGGTTCAAGATATTT. It encodes CATWVYTTGGFKIF.

A remark on this clone: This likely reflects a read error, since a far larger clone is one base away. The V gene is given as TRGV2, and no J gene call is available. The length of the CDR3 is 13 residues. CDR1 and CDR2 from the germline V gene are EGSNGY and YDSYNSKV. The CDR3 protein is CATWDGKGDKKLF. The CDR3 nucleotides read TGTGCCACCTGGGACGGGAAGGGCGATAAGAAGCTCTTT.